This TCR beta chain was retrieved from a study of cytomegalovirus exposure and HLA in healthy donors. Points from the study as a whole: Cytomegalovirus status was reportedly diagnosed by the classifier with high specificity and sensitivity.

Data came from immunoSEQ multiplex PCR; TCRdb stores just in-frame clones and leaves some out. The table shows around 150,000 clones, with more than 70% occurring only once. Trimming left V 2 bases short and J 5 bases short, with 11 bases between. This CDR3 is built from 14 residues. The germline V gene has CDR1 MNHEY and CDR2 SMNVEV (reference sequence). Notes on this clone: Its matching antigen is unknown.

Sequenced: PBMCs. The TCR sequence derives from a man aged 25-45 years in good health and CMV-seropositive. V gene TRBV27 combines with J gene TRBJ2-3; D gene uncertain. CDR3 region: CASSLDQRVDTQYF. The CDR3 nucleotides read TGTGCCAGCAGTTTAGACCAGCGCGTAGATACGCAGTATTTT.